This T cell receptor (beta chain) was profiled in a study of blood T cell repertoires in COVID-19. Study as a whole: The United States, Italy and Spain were the sources of the acute and convalescent COVID-19 samples. T cells, B-cell-depleted T cells, or PBMCs supplied cDNA or gDNA.

The authors' processing: Amplification of reference gene primers was used by the study to estimate nucleated cell counts. The protocol was immunoSEQ multiplex PCR, while the TCRdb copy is restricted to in-frame clones and leaves out a portion. For V, J and clone size, that table is used; D and trimming come from the DNA. Of roughly 190,000 clones in the sample, 88% were seen once. Germline values: CDR1 MNHEY, CDR2 SVGEGT. This CDR3 is 14 amino acids long. V lost 4 bases, J lost 2 bases, and 12 bases lay in between. Sequencing was carried out using peripheral blood. The TCR originated in a human donor in a cohort sampled during active COVID-19. The chain has TRBV6-2 or TRBV6-3 and TRBJ2-7; D gene ambiguous. CDR3 loop: CASSFLEATYEQYF. Here the CDR3 DNA reads TGTGCCAGCAGTTTCCTAGAGGCCACCTACGAGCAGTACTTC.